These T cell receptor beta chains were read from a single sample in a study of CD4 T cells in relation to SARS-CoV-2 and coronaviruses. Sequencing was performed with immunoSEQ multiplex PCR; in TCRdb, only in-frame clones are kept and a portion is missing. The data show 30,000 to 45,000 clones, with around 89% seen just once and 9% to 9.5% held by the top ten. Material: memory CD4+ T cells from PBMCs. The receptor set was obtained from an adult with COVID-19. The CDR3 runs from the conserved cysteine through the conserved F or W. Fields, in order: J gene, D gene, clone size, V gene, CDR3 protein, CDR3 DNA. A D gene is named only where the DNA matches it firmly. Rows give clone size only sometimes, using once, few, many, or a class for an expanded clone.

TRBJ2-2,TRBD2,-,TRBV19,CASSISSGGPIRELFF,TGTGCCAGTAGTATCTCTAGCGGGGGGCCTATCAGGGAGCTGTTTTTT
TRBJ2-1,TRBD2,-,TRBV5-4,CASSLTSGGTNEQFF,TGTGCCAGCAGCTTGACTAGCGGGGGGACGAATGAGCAGTTCTTC
TRBJ1-6,TRBD1,-,TRBV6-5,CASSITGAYNSPLHF,TGTGCCAGCAGTATAACAGGGGCCTATAATTCACCCCTCCACTTT
TRBJ2-2,-,-,TRBV15,CATSRDGTNTGELFF,TGTGCCACCAGCAGAGATGGGACAAACACCGGGGAGCTGTTTTTT
TRBJ2-6,-,-,TRBV15,CATSRVRPGANVLTF,TGTGCCACCAGCAGAGTGAGGCCTGGGGCCAACGTCCTGACTTTC
TRBJ2-7,-,-,TRBV5-4,CASSVGSAYEQYF,TGTGCCAGCAGTGTAGGGAGTGCCTACGAGCAGTACTTC
TRBJ1-2,TRBD1,-,TRBV12-3/TRBV12-4,CASSFYRGDGYTF,TGTGCCAGCAGTTTTTACAGGGGTGACGGCTACACCTTC
TRBJ1-2,-,few,TRBV14,CASSQDNTKVIYGYTF,TGTGCCAGCAGCCAAGATAATACCAAAGTCATCTATGGCTACACCTTC
TRBJ2-7,-,-,TRBV29-1,CSVAWDSYEQYF,TGCAGCGTTGCTTGGGACTCCTACGAGCAGTACTTC
TRBJ2-5,TRBD2,once,TRBV11-2,CASSSGASGVKETQYF,TGTGCCAGCAGCTCCGGGGCTAGCGGGGTTAAAGAGACCCAGTACTTC
TRBJ1-1,-,-,TRBV5-1,CASSLWSRDVTEAFF,TGCGCCAGCAGCTTGTGGTCCAGGGATGTCACTGAAGCTTTCTTT
TRBJ1-5,TRBD1,-,TRBV19,CASNGTGRRGARNQPQHF,TGTGCCAGTAATGGGACAGGGAGACGTGGCGCCCGCAATCAGCCCCAGCATTTT
TRBJ2-3,-,-,TRBV9,CASSVWLTDTQYF,TGTGCCAGCAGCGTATGGCTCACAGATACGCAGTATTTT
TRBJ2-5,-,-,TRBV10-3,CATKTDGDQETQYF,TGTGCCACCAAAACCGACGGAGACCAAGAGACCCAGTACTTC
TRBJ1-3,-,-,TRBV5-1,CASSSAAGISGNTIYF,TGCGCCAGCAGCTCGGCGGCAGGGATAAGTGGAAACACCATATATTTT
TRBJ1-5,TRBD1,once,TRBV19,CATAPGGRNQPQHF,TGTGCCACCGCCCCAGGGGGCCGCAATCAGCCCCAGCATTTT
TRBJ1-4,TRBD1,-,TRBV11-3,CASSLGTGTNEKLFF,TGTGCCAGCAGCCTAGGGACAGGGACTAATGAAAAACTGTTTTTT
TRBJ2-3,-,-,TRBV11-2,CASSPRLGNTDTQYF,TGTGCCAGCAGCCCCCGACTAGGAAACACAGATACGCAGTATTTT
TRBJ2-1,-,-,TRBV7-6,CASSPSNNYNEQFF,TGTGCCAGCAGCCCCTCGAACAACTACAATGAGCAGTTCTTC
TRBJ2-2,-,few,TRBV7-9,CASSTLAGTGELFF,TGTGCCAGCAGCACCCTAGCAGGAACCGGGGAGCTGTTTTTT
TRBJ2-6,-,-,TRBV9,CASSEGTGAPPKF,TGTGCCAGCAGCGAAGGGACGGGGGCCCCCCCCAAGTTC
TRBJ1-1,TRBD1,-,TRBV5-4,CASSSKTGGGGTEAFF,TGTGCCAGCAGCTCAAAAACAGGGGGCGGGGGCACTGAAGCTTTCTTT
TRBJ2-7,-,-,TRBV5-6,CASSLMLGGREQYF,TGTGCCAGCAGCTTGATGCTAGGTGGGAGGGAGCAGTACTTC
TRBJ2-2,-,-,TRBV10-3,CAISGPGTPNKAHTGELFF,TGTGCCATCAGTGGCCCCGGGACTCCCAATAAAGCACACACCGGGGAGCTGTTTTTT
TRBJ1-2,TRBD1,-,TRBV15,CATSFWGQGDYGYTF,TGTGCCACCAGCTTCTGGGGACAGGGGGACTATGGCTACACCTTC
TRBJ1-2,-,-,TRBV20-1,CSARFSGSYTF,TGCAGTGCTAGATTTTCGGGGAGCTACACCTTC
TRBJ1-1,TRBD1,-,TRBV6-5,CASSPGQGRTEAFF,TGTGCCAGCAGTCCGGGACAGGGACGCACTGAAGCTTTCTTT
TRBJ2-7,-,-,TRBV6-5,CASVAEGQVREQYF,TGTGCCAGCGTGGCAGAGGGACAAGTCCGGGAGCAGTACTTC